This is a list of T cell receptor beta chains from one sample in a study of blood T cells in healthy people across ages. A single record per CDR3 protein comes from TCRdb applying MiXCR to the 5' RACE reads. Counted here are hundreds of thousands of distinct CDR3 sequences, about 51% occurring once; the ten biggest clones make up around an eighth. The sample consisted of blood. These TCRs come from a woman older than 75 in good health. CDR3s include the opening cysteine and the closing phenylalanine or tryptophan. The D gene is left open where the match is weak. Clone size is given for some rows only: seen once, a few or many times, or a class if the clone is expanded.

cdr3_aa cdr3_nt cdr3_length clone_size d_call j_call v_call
CASSSPPAYTF TGTGCCAGCAGTTCCCCCCCCGCCTACACCTTC 11 once . TRBJ1-2 TRBV28
CSVALAGRPNEQFF TGCAGCGTTGCCCTAGCGGGGAGGCCCAATGAGCAGTTCTTC 14 . TRBD2 TRBJ2-1 TRBV29-1
CAISEVDRRNEQFF TGTGCCATCAGTGAGGTAGACCGAAGGAATGAGCAGTTCTTC 14 . . TRBJ2-1 TRBV10-3
CASKVSGNTIYF TGTGCCAGCAAGGTCTCTGGAAACACCATATATTTT 12 . . TRBJ1-3 TRBV7-8
CASSPPIRGPYEQYF TGTGCCAGCAGTCCTCCCATCAGGGGCCCCTACGAGCAGTACTTC 15 . . TRBJ2-7 TRBV7-2
CASSTISYEQYF TGTGCCAGCAGTACAATCTCTTACGAGCAGTACTTC 12 many . TRBJ2-7 TRBV7-9
CASSPSPTDTQYF TGTGCCAGCAGTCCCTCGCCCACAGATACGCAGTATTTT 13 . . TRBJ2-3 TRBV11-2
CASRDRAVSTDTQYF TGTGCCAGCAGAGACAGGGCTGTGAGCACAGATACGCAGTATTTT 15 . TRBD1 TRBJ2-3 TRBV6-5
CSVGGTGGIHEQFF TGCAGCGTTGGGGGGACAGGGGGTATCCATGAGCAGTTCTTC 14 . TRBD1 TRBJ2-1 TRBV29-1
CASSLRLAGLAGRSSYNEQFF TGCGCCAGCAGCTTAAGATTGGCAGGACTAGCGGGTCGCAGCTCCTACAATGAGCAGTTCTTC 21 . TRBD2 TRBJ2-1 TRBV5-1
CSVGLGPEQFF TGCAGCGTTGGTTTGGGACCAGAGCAGTTCTTC 11 many . TRBJ2-1 TRBV29-1
CASSIRLAGGVIGELFF TGTGCCAGCAGTATACGACTAGCGGGAGGTGTTATCGGGGAGCTGTTTTTT 17 . TRBD2 TRBJ2-2 TRBV27
CASSLIAGVNTGELFF TGCGCCAGCAGCTTGATAGCGGGAGTAAACACCGGGGAGCTGTTTTTT 16 . TRBD2 TRBJ2-2 TRBV5-1
CSAGTSVYNEQFF TGCAGTGCGGGGACTAGCGTCTACAATGAGCAGTTCTTC 13 . TRBD2 TRBJ2-1 TRBV20-1
CSARDTTLLGYTQYF TGCAGTGCCAGGGATACGACCCTCCTAGGCTATACGCAGTATTTT 15 . . TRBJ2-3 TRBV20-1
CASSLYRDDGQFF TGTGCCAGCAGCTTATACAGGGACGATGGGCAGTTCTTC 13 . . TRBJ2-1 TRBV7-3
CASSSGTGGDTRYF TGTGCCAGCAGCTCCGGGACAGGGGGGGATACGCGGTATTTT 14 . TRBD1 TRBJ2-3 TRBV7-3